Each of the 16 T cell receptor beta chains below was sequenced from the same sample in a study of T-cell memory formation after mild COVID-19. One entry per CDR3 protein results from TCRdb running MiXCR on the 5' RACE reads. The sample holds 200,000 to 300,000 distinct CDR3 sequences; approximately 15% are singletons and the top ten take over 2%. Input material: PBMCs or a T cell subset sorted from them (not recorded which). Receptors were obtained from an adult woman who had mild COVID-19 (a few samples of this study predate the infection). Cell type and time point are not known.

Here the CDR3 reads CSASRGRDGYTF. CDR3 nucleotides: TGCAGTGCTAGCCGGGGGCGGGATGGCTACACCTTC. The gene calls are TRBV20-1 and TRBJ1-2, with D perhaps TRBD1 (6 bases). V was trimmed by 3 bases and J by 6 bases, leaving 11 bases between them. Germline loops: CDR1 DFQATT, CDR2 SNEGSKA (reference sequence). CDR3 size: 12 residues.

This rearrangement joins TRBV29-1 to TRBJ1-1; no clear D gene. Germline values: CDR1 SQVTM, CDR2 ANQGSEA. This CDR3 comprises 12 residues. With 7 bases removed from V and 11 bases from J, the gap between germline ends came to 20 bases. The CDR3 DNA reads TGCAGCGGAGCGAGTGGGTTTTTTGGCGCTTTCTTT. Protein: CSGASGFFGAFF. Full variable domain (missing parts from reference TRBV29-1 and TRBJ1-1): SAVISQKPSRDICQRGTSLTIQCQVDSQVTMMFWYRQQPGQSLTLIATANQGSEATYESGFVIDKFPISRPNLTFSTLTVSNMSPEDSSIYLCSGASGFFGAFFGQGTRLTVV.

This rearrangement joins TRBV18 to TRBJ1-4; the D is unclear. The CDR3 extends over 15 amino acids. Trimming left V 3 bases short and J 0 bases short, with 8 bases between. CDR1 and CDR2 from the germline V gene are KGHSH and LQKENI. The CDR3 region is CASSPSSATNEKLFF. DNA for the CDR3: TGTGCCAGCTCACCTAGCAGTGCAACTAATGAAAAACTGTTTTTT.

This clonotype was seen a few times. The CDR3 loop is CASSSKKAGAESEAFF. The CDR3, as DNA: TGTGCCAGCAGTTCTAAAAAAGCGGGGGCGGAAAGTGAAGCTTTCTTT. The chain is built from TRBV6-6 and TRBJ1-1, with D possibly TRBD1 on 6 matching bases. The CDR3 is made up of 16 amino acids. Germline CDR1 and CDR2: MNHNY and SVGAGI (reference sequence). Trimming cost V 4 bases and J 7 bases, with 22 bases left between them.

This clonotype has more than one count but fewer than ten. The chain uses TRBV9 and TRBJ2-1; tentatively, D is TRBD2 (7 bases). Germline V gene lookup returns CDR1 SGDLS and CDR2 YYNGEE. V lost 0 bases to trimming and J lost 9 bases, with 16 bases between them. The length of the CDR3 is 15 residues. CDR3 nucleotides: TGTGCCAGCAGCGTAGGGGGGCGGGAGCTAGGTGAGCAGTTCTTC. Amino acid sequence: CASSVGGRELGEQFF.

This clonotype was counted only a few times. The CDR3 protein is CASSFQGYGYTF. Written as DNA, the CDR3 is TGTGCCAGCAGTTTCCAAGGATATGGCTACACCTTC. The rearrangement links TRBV12-3 or TRBV12-4 to TRBJ1-2; D uncertain. V was trimmed by 3 bases and J by 5 bases, leaving 7 bases between them. This CDR3 is built from 12 residues.

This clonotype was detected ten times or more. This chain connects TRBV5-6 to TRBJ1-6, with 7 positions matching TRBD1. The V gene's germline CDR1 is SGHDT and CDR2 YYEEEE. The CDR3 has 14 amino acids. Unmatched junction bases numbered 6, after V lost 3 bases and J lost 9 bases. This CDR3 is CASSSLQGSSPLHF. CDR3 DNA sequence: TGTGCCAGCAGCTCACTACAGGGGAGTTCACCCCTCCACTTT.

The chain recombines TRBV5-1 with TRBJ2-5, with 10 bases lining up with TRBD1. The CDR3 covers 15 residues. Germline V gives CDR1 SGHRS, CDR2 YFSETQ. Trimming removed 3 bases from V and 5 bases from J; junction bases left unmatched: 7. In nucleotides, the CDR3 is TGCGCCAGCAGCTATGGGACAGGGGCTAGGGAGACCCAGTACTTC. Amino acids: CASSYGTGARETQYF.

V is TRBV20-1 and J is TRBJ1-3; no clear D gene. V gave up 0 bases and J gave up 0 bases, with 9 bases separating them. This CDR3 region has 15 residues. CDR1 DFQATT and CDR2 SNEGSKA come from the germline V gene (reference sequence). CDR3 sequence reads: CSAREFGDSGNTIYF. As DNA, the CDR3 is TGCAGTGCTAGAGAGTTTGGTGACTCTGGAAACACCATATATTTT.

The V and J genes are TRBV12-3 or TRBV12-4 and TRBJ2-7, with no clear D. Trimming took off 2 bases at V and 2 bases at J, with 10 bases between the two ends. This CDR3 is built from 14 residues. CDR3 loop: CASSLRTRPYEQYF. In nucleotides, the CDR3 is TGTGCCAGCAGTTTACGAACTCGCCCCTACGAGCAGTACTTC.

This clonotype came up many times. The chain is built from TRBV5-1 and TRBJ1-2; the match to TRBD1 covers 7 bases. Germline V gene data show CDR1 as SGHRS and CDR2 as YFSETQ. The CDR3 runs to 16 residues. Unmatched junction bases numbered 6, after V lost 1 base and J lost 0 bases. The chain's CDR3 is CASSLSTGNPNYGYTF. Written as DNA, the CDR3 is TGCGCCAGCAGCTTGTCGACAGGGAACCCTAACTATGGCTACACCTTC.

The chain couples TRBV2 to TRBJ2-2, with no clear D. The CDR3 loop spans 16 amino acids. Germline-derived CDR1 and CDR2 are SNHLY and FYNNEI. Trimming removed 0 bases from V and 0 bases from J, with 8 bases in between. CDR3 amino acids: CASSEAGVPNTGELFF. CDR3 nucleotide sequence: TGTGCCAGCAGTGAAGCGGGTGTCCCGAACACCGGGGAGCTGTTTTTT.

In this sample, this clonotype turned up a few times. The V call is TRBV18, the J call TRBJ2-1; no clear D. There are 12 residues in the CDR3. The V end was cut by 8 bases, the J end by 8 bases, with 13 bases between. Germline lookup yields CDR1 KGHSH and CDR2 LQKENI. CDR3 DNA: TGTGCCAGCGCCCCCGAAGCATATGAGCAGTTCTTC. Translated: CASAPEAYEQFF.

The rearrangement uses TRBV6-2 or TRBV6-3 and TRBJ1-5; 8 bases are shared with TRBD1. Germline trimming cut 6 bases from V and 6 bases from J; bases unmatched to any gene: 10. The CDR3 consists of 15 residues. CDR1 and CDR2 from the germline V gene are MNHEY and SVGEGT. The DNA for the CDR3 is TGTGCCAGCAGAGCCGCCTCAGGGGGCCTTCAGCCCCAGCATTTT. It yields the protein CASRAASGGLQPQHF.

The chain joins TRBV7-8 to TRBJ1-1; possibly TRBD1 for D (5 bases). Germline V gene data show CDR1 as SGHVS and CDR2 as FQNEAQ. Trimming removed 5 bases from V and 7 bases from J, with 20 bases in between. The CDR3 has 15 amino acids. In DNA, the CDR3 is TGTGCCAGCAGCAAGTCGGCCAGGGCCCGAAGTGAAGCTTTCTTT. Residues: CASSKSARARSEAFF.

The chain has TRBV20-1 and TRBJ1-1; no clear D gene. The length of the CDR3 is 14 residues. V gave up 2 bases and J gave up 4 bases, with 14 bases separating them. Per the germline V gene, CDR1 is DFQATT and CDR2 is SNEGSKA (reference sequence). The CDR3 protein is CSARKALMSTEAFF. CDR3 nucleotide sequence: TGCAGTGCTAGAAAGGCCTTAATGAGCACTGAAGCTTTCTTT.